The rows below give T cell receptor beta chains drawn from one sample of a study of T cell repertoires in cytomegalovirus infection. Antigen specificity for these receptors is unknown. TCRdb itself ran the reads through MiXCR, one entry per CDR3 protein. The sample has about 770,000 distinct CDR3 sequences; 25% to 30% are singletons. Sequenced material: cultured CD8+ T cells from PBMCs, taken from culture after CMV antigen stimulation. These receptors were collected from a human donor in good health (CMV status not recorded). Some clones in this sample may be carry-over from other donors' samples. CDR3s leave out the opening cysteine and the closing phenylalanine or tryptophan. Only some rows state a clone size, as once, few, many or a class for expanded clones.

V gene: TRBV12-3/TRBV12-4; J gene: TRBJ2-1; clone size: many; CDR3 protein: ASSLGRGPRDEQF
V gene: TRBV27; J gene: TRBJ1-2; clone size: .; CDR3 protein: ASSLTRAYGYT
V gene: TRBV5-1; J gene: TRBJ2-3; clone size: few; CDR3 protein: ASTHEDRVVADTQY
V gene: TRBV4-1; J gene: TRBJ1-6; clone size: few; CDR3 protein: ASSQKDAGNNSPLH
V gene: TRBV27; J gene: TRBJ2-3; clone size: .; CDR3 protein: ASSLAGGAPQVDTQY
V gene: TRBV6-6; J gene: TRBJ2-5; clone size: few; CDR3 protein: ASSYSTRTQETQY
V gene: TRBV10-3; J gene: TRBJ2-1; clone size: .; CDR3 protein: AISETGGYNEQF
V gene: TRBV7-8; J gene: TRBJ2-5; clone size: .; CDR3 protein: ASSLGVRETQY
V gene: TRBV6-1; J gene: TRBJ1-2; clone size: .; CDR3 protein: ASFGQPFDGYT
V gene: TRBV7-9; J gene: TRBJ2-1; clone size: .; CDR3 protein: ASSPSGGALYNEQF
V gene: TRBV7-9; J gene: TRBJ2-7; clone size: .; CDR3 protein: ASSSAEAYEQY
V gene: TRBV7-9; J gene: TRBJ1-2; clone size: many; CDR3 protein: ASSQTEYWNMGYT
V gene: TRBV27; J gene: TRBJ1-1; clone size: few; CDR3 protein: ASSLSPGAYNTEAF
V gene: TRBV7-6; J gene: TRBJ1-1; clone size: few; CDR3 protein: ASSRGDLRLMNTEAF
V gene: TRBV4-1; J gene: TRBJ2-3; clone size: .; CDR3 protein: ASSHHSGGGTDTQY
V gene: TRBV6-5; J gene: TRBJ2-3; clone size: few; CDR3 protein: ASSYQGQNTDTQY
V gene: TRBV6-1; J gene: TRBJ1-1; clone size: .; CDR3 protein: ASTPRRGGNTEAF
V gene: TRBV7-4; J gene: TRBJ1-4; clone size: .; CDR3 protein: ASSLAVLRGWLLF
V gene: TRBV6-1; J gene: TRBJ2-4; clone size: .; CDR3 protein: ASSPGLGAKNIQY
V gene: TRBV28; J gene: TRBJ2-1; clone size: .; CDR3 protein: ASSFLLALYEQF
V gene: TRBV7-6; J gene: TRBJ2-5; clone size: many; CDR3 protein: ASSLDTSGGHQETQY
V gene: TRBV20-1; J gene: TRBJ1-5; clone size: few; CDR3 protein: SAKVPSYSNQPQH
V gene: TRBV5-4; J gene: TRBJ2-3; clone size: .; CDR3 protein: ASSHSGGALWTDTQY
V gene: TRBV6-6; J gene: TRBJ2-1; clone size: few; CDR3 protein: ASSYSRAVPPADEQF
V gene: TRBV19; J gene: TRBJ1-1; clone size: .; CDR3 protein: ASSIDPRAPGTEAF
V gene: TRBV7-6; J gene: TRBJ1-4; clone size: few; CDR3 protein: ASSLSWDLRRDEKLF
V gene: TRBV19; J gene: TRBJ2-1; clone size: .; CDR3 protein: ASSVNMGLENEQF
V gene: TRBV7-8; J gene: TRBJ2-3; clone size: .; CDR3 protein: ASSLLGSSTDTQY
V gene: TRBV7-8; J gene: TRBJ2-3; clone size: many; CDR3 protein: ASSSLGQTDTQY
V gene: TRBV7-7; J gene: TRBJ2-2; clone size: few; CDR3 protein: ASSFRTGGHGELF
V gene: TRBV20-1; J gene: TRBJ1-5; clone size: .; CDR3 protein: SARGPLPGSRVVDQPQH
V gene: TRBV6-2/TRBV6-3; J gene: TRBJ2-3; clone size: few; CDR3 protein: ASSYSLLNTDTQY
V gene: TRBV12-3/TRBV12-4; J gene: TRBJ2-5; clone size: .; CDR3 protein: ASSLGRGFETQY
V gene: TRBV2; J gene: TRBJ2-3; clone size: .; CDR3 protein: ASRGLAADTQY
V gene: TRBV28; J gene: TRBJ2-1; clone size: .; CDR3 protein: ASSSPSGGSYNEQF
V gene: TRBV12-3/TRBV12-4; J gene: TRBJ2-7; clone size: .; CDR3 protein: ASSQGRPSIYEQY
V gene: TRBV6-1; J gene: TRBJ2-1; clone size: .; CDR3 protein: ASSEVGESSYNEQF
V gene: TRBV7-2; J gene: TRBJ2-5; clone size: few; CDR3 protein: ASSSYWDRQETQY
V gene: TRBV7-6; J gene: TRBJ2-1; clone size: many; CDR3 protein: ASSARGGALSYNEQF
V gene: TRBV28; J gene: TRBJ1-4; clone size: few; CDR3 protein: ASSFPTVKLGEKLF
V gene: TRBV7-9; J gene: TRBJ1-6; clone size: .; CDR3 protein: ASSRGWPNSPLH
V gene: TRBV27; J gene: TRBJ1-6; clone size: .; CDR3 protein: ASSPPGVMTPLH
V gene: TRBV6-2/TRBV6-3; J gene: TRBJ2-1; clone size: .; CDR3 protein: ASSYPASPGGTPSYNEQF
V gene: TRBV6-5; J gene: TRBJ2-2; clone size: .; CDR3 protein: ASRERTGGRTGELF
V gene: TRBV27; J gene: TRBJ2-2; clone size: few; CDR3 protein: ASTVAGTNTGELF
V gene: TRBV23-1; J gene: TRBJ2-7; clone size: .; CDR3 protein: ASSLAAGQGAYEQY
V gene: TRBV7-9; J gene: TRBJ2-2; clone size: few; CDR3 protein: ATEGGHNTGELF
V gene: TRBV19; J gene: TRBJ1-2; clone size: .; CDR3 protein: ATSAQGIGYGYT
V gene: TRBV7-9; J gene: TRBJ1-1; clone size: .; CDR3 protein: ASSPTGVEAF
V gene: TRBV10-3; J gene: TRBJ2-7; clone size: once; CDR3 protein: AINSRDTASYEQY
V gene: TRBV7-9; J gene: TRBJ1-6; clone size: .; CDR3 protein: ASSLVVQGNSPLH
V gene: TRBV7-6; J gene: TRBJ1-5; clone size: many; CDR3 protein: ASSLREDQPQH
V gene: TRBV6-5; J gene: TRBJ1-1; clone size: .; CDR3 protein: ASISFKQGAANTEAF
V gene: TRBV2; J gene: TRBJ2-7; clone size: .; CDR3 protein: VSCSGGLLTLQY
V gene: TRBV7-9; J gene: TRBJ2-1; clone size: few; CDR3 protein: ASLGPRSGTGYNEQF
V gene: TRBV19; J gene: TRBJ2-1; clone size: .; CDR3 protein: ASSRDRGPDYNEQF
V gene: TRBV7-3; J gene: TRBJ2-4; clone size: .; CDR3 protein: ASSLTPREEAKNIQY